The next 29 T cell receptor beta chains were all read from a single sample in a study of T cell repertoires in cytomegalovirus infection. TCRdb reanalysed the reads using MiXCR and keeps one entry per CDR3 protein. The sample records roughly 860,000 distinct CDR3 sequences, around a third being singletons. These receptors' antigens are unknown. Sequencing was performed on cultured CD8+ T cells from PBMCs, taken from culture after CMV antigen stimulation. Receptors were obtained from a human donor in good health (CMV status not recorded). Some clones in this sample may be carry-over from other donors' samples.

V usage is TRBV11-2 and J usage is TRBJ1-6; D remains ambiguous. V lost 5 bases to trimming and J lost 0 bases, with 11 bases between them. The CDR3 spans 16 residues. Germline V lookup: CDR1 SGHAT, CDR2 FQNNGV. The CDR3 DNA is TGTGCCAGCAGCGATAGTGGGAGCTCCTATAATTCACCCCTCCACTTT. It is translated as CASSDSGSSYNSPLHF.

This clonotype was seen a handful of times. This chain joins TRBV27 and TRBJ2-6; D is unclear. Germline CDR1 is MNHEY and CDR2 is SMNVEV (reference sequence). Trimming left V 1 base short and J 0 bases short, with 7 bases between. The CDR3 is made up of 16 amino acids. CDR3 coding DNA: TGTGCCAGCAGTTTATTAAGTCACTCTGGGGCCAACGTCCTGACTTTC. It encodes CASSLLSHSGANVLTF. Variable domain in full (rest from reference TRBV27 and TRBJ2-6): EAQVTQNPRYLITVTGKKLTVTCSQNMNHEYMSWYRQDPGLGLRQIYYSMNVEVTDKGDVPEGYKVSRKEKRNFPLILESPSPNQTSLYFCASSLLSHSGANVLTFGAGSRLTVL.

This clonotype was seen ten or more times. The rearrangement uses TRBV7-6 and TRBJ1-4; D may be TRBD1 (5 bases). Trimming shortened V by 7 bases and J by 3 bases, and 12 bases separated the two germline ends. The CDR3 is 14 residues long. Looked up from germline, CDR1 is SGHVS and CDR2 is FNYEAQ. CDR3 sequence (DNA): TGTGCCAGCACCCTTGGGGGTGCTAATGAAAAACTGTTTTTT. This sequence encodes CASTLGGANEKLFF.

Worth noting for this clonotype: An end of the junction differs from the germline gene, which may be a read error. The chain carries TRBV12-3 or TRBV12-4 and TRBJ2-1; D is perhaps TRBD1 (5 bases). The CDR3 sequence is 14 residues long. Written as DNA, the CDR3 is TGTGCCAGCAGTTTCCAGGACATTCCCAATGGGCAGTTCTTC. Its translation is CASSFQDIPNGQFF.

This clonotype was detected only a few times. This chain uses TRBV5-4 with TRBJ2-7; TRBD2 is a possible D gene (6 bases). The CDR3 has 12 amino acids. Trimming cost V 5 bases and J 7 bases, with 13 bases left between them. Germline values: CDR1 SGHNT, CDR2 YYREEE (reference sequence). DNA for the CDR3: TGTGCCAGCAGGGCCGGGACTTCAGAGCAGTACTTC. Translated, it gives CASRAGTSEQYF.

This clonotype was observed many times. The rearrangement uses TRBV7-2 and TRBJ2-1; 9 bases map to TRBD2. The CDR3 is made up of 18 amino acids. CDR1 SGHTA and CDR2 FQGNSA come from the germline V gene. V shed 1 base and J 2 bases; nucleotides not matched to a gene: 9. The chain's CDR3 is CASSLEGGLAHTYNEQFF. The DNA of the CDR3 is TGTGCCAGCAGCTTAGAAGGAGGACTAGCGCATACCTACAATGAGCAGTTCTTC.

The chain has TRBV7-6 and TRBJ2-2, with 13 nucleotides matching TRBD2. Trimming took 6 bases from V and 1 from J; bases not matched to a gene: 8. This CDR3 has 18 amino acids. The germline CDR1 and CDR2 sequences are SGHVS and FNYEAQ. The CDR3 spells CASSLTSGGSLNTGELFF. The CDR3 DNA sequence: TGTGCCAGCAGTTTGACTAGCGGGGGGTCTTTGAACACCGGGGAGCTGTTTTTT.

The gene calls are TRBV4-1 and TRBJ2-5; 7 bases match TRBD2. The CDR3 is 17 residues long. Germline V CDR1 and CDR2: MGHRA, YSYEKL. V gave up 0 bases and J gave up 2 bases; unmatched junction bases: 9. The CDR3 DNA reads TGCGCCAGCAGCCAAGATCTGGTAGCGGGCTATCAAGAGACCCAGTACTTC. Its translation is CASSQDLVAGYQETQYF.

This clonotype was detected only a few times. The J gene is TRBJ1-6, the V gene TRBV7-9, with D tentatively TRBD1 (5 bases). The CDR3 has 16 residues. The V and J ends lost 0 bases and 13 bases respectively, with 19 bases between them. Per the germline V gene, CDR1 is SEHNR and CDR2 is FQNEAQ (reference sequence). CDR3 amino acids: CASSLALRGPTGPLHF. The DNA of the CDR3 is TGTGCCAGCAGCTTAGCTCTAAGGGGACCTACCGGGCCCCTCCACTTT. Full variable domain (outside the CDR3, taken from reference TRBV7-9 and TRBJ1-6): DTGVSQNPRHKITKRGQNVTFRCDPISEHNRLYWYRQTLGQGPEFLTYFQNEAQLEKSRLLSDRFSAERPKGSFSTLEIQRTEQGDSAMYLCASSLALRGPTGPLHFGNGTRLTVT.

This clonotype was observed a handful of times. The chain couples TRBV6-6 to TRBJ1-4; D remains unclear. In germline, CDR1 is MNHNY, CDR2 SVGAGI (reference sequence). The CDR3 consists of 15 residues. V was clipped by 0 bases and J by 5 bases, with 10 bases between them. The CDR3 DNA is TGTGCCAGCAGTTACTCGGCAGCCCCGAATGAAAAACTGTTTTTT. Amino acids: CASSYSAAPNEKLFF.

The chain couples TRBV6-1 to TRBJ1-2; weak D call: TRBD1 (5 bases). This CDR3 has 13 amino acids. With 5 bases removed from V and 9 bases from J, the gap between germline ends came to 16 bases. Looked up from germline, CDR1 is MNHNS and CDR2 is SASEGT. CDR3 sequence reads: CASSSVQARSYTF. For the CDR3, the DNA is TGTGCCAGCAGTTCTGTACAGGCCAGGAGCTACACCTTC.

The chain has TRBV29-1 and TRBJ2-7, with no clear D. Germline V gene data show CDR1 as SQVTM and CDR2 as ANQGSEA. CDR3 length: 15 residues. V was trimmed by 0 bases and J by 3 bases, leaving 15 bases between them. The CDR3 is CSVEDPTVPGYEQYF. The CDR3, as DNA: TGCAGCGTTGAAGACCCTACTGTCCCGGGCTACGAGCAGTACTTC.

The rearrangement links TRBV7-2 to TRBJ1-4, with D uncertain. The CDR3 totals 14 residues. Looked up from germline, CDR1 is SGHTA and CDR2 is FQGNSA. The V gene lost 4 bases and the J gene lost 0 bases, with 6 bases spanning the gap. For the CDR3, the DNA is TGTGCCAGCAGCTGGGATACAACTAATGAAAAACTGTTTTTT. It specifies CASSWDTTNEKLFF.

V gene TRBV27 combines with J gene TRBJ1-1, with TRBD1 as a possible D gene (5 bases). The germline V and J ends were trimmed by 6 bases and 7 bases, with 15 bases remaining between them. Germline loops: CDR1 MNHEY, CDR2 SMNVEV (reference sequence). CDR3 length equals 13 residues. CDR3 DNA sequence: TGTGCCAGCAGCACGGGACGAACTTTTGAAGCTTTCTTT. This encodes CASSTGRTFEAFF.

The V gene is TRBV2, the J gene TRBJ2-1; 7 nucleotides agree with TRBD2. Germline CDR1 is SNHLY and CDR2 is FYNNEI. This CDR3 spans 15 amino acids. The V gene end was trimmed by 4 bases and the J gene end by 2 bases; junction bases not matched to a gene: 5. CDR3 protein: CASSGGGRTYNEQFF. The CDR3 DNA reads TGTGCCAGCAGTGGGGGGGGGAGAACCTACAATGAGCAGTTCTTC.

The chain uses TRBV9 and TRBJ2-2, with 8 bases lining up with TRBD1. Looked up from germline, CDR1 is SGDLS and CDR2 is YYNGEE. CDR3 length: 16 residues. V dropped 4 bases and J dropped 7; count of bases not matched to a gene: 12. This chain's CDR3 is CASSPRQGRNGGELFF. The CDR3 coding sequence is TGTGCCAGCAGCCCGCGACAGGGGAGGAATGGCGGGGAGCTGTTTTTT.

This clonotype was observed a handful of times. This sequence joins TRBV7-9 and TRBJ2-7; 7 nucleotides align to TRBD2. Germline V gene lookup returns CDR1 SEHNR and CDR2 FQNEAQ (reference sequence). V gave up 1 base and J gave up 3 bases; unmatched junction bases: 12. The CDR3 is 17 residues long. In DNA, the CDR3 is TGTGCCAGCAGCTTAGGGACAATACACGGGGGGAGCTACGAGCAGTACTTC. Translation gives CASSLGTIHGGSYEQYF.

This clonotype was detected a few times. The rearrangement joins TRBV7-9 to TRBJ1-5; TRBD1 is a possible D gene (6 bases). Germline V CDR1 and CDR2: SEHNR, FQNEAQ (reference sequence). CDR3 size: 17 residues. Trimming pared 1 base from V and 0 bases from J, leaving 13 bases between. The CDR3 DNA follows: TGTGCCAGCAGCTTAGAATACAGGGAGGGTAGCAATCAGCCCCAGCATTTT. Its protein is CASSLEYREGSNQPQHF.

The rearrangement links TRBV10-3 to TRBJ2-3, with D possibly called TRBD1 or TRBD2 (5 bases each). Looked up from germline, CDR1 is ENHRY and CDR2 is SYGVKD. CDR3 size: 16 residues. V lost 0 bases and J lost 2, with 12 bases in between. For the CDR3, the DNA is TGTGCCATCAGTGAGTCTGAGGGGATCCCCACAGATACGCAGTATTTT. Protein sequence: CAISESEGIPTDTQYF.

This sequence joins TRBV27 and TRBJ1-3; TRBD1 is a possible D gene (6 bases). V lost 7 bases and J lost 2, with 9 bases in between. This CDR3 is built from 13 residues. Germline V CDR1 and CDR2: MNHEY, SMNVEV (reference sequence). The CDR3 sequence is CASMTGAGNTIYF. CDR3 coding DNA: TGTGCCAGCATGACAGGAGCTGGAAACACCATATATTTT.

The sample holds many counts of this clonotype. This rearrangement joins TRBV20-1 to TRBJ1-1, with D possibly TRBD1 on 5 matching bases. Germline assignment: CDR1 DFQATT and CDR2 SNEGSKA (reference sequence). V was clipped by 2 bases and J by 2 bases, with 12 bases between them. The length of the CDR3 is 14 residues. This CDR3 reads CSARRADTNTEAFF. CDR3 nucleotides: TGCAGTGCTAGAAGGGCGGACACTAACACTGAAGCTTTCTTT.

The chain links TRBV30 to TRBJ2-1, with D perhaps matching TRBD2 (5 bases). There are 9 residues in the CDR3. V dropped 3 bases and J dropped 14 bases, with 8 bases sitting between them. CDR1 and CDR2 (germline): GTSNPN, SVGIG (reference sequence). The CDR3 nucleotides are TGTGCCTGGAGGGACTCTGAGTTCTTC. Protein product: CAWRDSEFF. Full variable domain (rest looked up from reference TRBV30 and TRBJ2-1): SQTIHQWPATLVQPVGSPLSLECTVEGTSNPNLYWYRQAAGRGLQLLFYSVGIGQISSEVPQNLSASRPQDRQFILSSKKLLLSDSGFYLCAWRDSEFFGPGTRLTVL.

CDR3 nucleotide sequence: TGTGCCAGTAGTCCCCGAGGGGCGCGCGCAGATACGCAGTATTTT. Its protein product is CASSPRGARADTQYF. The rearrangement joins TRBV19 to TRBJ2-3; perhaps D is TRBD1 or TRBD2 (5 bases each). The CDR3 runs 15 residues. The V end lost 5 bases, the J end lost 4 bases, and 16 bases lay between the germline ends. CDR1 and CDR2 (germline): LNHDA, SQIVND (reference sequence).

This clonotype was counted ten times or more. This sequence joins TRBV11-3 and TRBJ2-2; D may match TRBD1 or TRBD2 (5 bases each). This CDR3 has 14 residues. V lost 5 bases and J 4 bases, leaving 11 bases between the germline ends. The germline V gene has CDR1 SGHNT and CDR2 YENEEA. Here the CDR3 DNA reads TGTGCCAGCAGCCTCCGGGACGGCACCGGGGAGCTGTTTTTT. This encodes CASSLRDGTGELFF.

This clonotype was detected only a few times. The rearrangement links TRBV7-9 to TRBJ2-5, with TRBD2 as a possible D gene (5 bases). Germline CDR1 reads SEHNR; CDR2 reads FQNEAQ (reference sequence). V was clipped by 3 bases and J by 1 base, with 15 bases between them. The CDR3 spans 16 residues. This chain's CDR3 is CASSFPGGGPQETQYF. The CDR3 nucleotides read TGTGCCAGCAGCTTCCCAGGAGGCGGGCCCCAAGAGACCCAGTACTTC. The full variable domain, completed using reference TRBV7-9 and TRBJ2-5, is DTGVSQNPRHKITKRGQNVTFRCDPISEHNRLYWYRQTLGQGPEFLTYFQNEAQLEKSRLLSDRFSAERPKGSFSTLEIQRTEQGDSAMYLCASSFPGGGPQETQYFGPGTRLLVL.

The rearrangement joins TRBV2 to TRBJ2-2; a possible D gene is TRBD2 (5 bases). The V and J ends lost 7 bases and 10 bases respectively, with 22 bases between them. CDR1 and CDR2 from the germline V gene are SNHLY and FYNNEI. This CDR3 has 15 amino acids. The CDR3 loop reads CASTEVEGTSQELFF. The CDR3 coding sequence is TGTGCCAGCACTGAGGTAGAGGGAACCTCCCAGGAGCTGTTTTTT.

The genes are TRBV7-4 and TRBJ1-1; D possibly corresponds to TRBD1 (5 bases). Trimming took off 3 bases at V and 2 bases at J, with 13 bases between the two ends. CDR1 SGHVT and CDR2 SQSDAQ come from the germline V gene. CDR3 length: 15 residues. CDR3 nucleotides: TGTGCCAGCAGCTTGGAGAGGGGAATTAACACTGAAGCTTTCTTT. Translating gives CASSLERGINTEAFF.

This clonotype has a handful of counts. V is TRBV7-9 and J is TRBJ2-7; D might be TRBD1 (6 bases). The CDR3 is made up of 13 amino acids. The germline CDR1 and CDR2 sequences are SEHNR and FQNEAQ (reference sequence). V lost 3 bases and J 4 bases, leaving 10 bases between the germline ends. Here the CDR3 DNA reads TGTGCCAGCAGCTTCAACAGGGCTTACGAGCAGTACTTC. This translates into CASSFNRAYEQYF.

A few counts support this clonotype. The J gene is TRBJ1-1, the V gene TRBV13; 7 nucleotides agree with TRBD1. Germline V lookup: CDR1 PRHDT, CDR2 FYEKMQ (reference sequence). The V segment lost 5 bases and the J segment 1 base; nucleotides outside the gene matches: 10. This CDR3 has 16 amino acids. DNA of the CDR3: TGTGCCAGCAGCATGACAGGGCACAAGACGAACACTGAAGCTTTCTTT. Translated, it gives CASSMTGHKTNTEAFF.